One sample yielded the 19 T cell receptor beta chains listed below, sequenced in a study of blood T cell repertoires in COVID-19. Method: immunoSEQ multiplex PCR; TCRdb's copy keeps in-frame clones and lacks some. This repertoire shows 200,000 or so clones, roughly 80% found once; its top ten account for roughly 5%. Sequenced input: peripheral blood. The receptor set was obtained from a woman aged 25-40 years with acute or convalescent COVID-19.

The chain links TRBV28 to TRBJ2-5; 7 bases line up with TRBD2. The CDR3 spans 13 residues. The V and J ends lost 7 bases and 3 bases, in that order; junction bases with no gene match: 5. Germline V gives CDR1 MDHEN, CDR2 SYDVKM. DNA for the CDR3: TGTGCCAGCACCCTGGGGGGGGAAGAGACCCAGTACTTC. Its protein is CASTLGGEETQYF. The full variable domain, its missing parts supplied by reference TRBV28 and TRBJ2-5, is DVKVTQSSRYLVKRTGEKVFLECVQDMDHENMFWYRQDPGLGLRLIYFSYDVKMKEKGDIPEGYSVSREKKERFSLILESASTNQTSMYLCASTLGGEETQYFGPGTRLLVL.

The genes are TRBV28 and TRBJ1-6; D is possibly TRBD1 (6 bases). The CDR3 is 14 amino acids. V lost 4 bases and J lost 3, with 7 bases in between. The germline gives CDR1 MDHEN, CDR2 SYDVKM. The CDR3 DNA sequence: TGTGCCAGCAGTTGGGACAACTATAATTCACCCCTCCACTTT. It translates to CASSWDNYNSPLHF.

The DNA of the CDR3 is TGTGCCAGCAGCGTACGGAGGCGGGACCTAGCGGATACGCAGTATTTT. Residues: CASSVRRRDLADTQYF. J is TRBJ2-3 and V is TRBV9; D possibly corresponds to TRBD2 (6 bases). V lost 1 base, J lost 6 bases, and 18 bases lay in between. CDR1 is SGDLS, CDR2 YYNGEE, per germline. The CDR3 extends over 16 amino acids.

The V and J genes are TRBV3-1 (or the pseudogene TRBV3-2) and TRBJ1-2; D is uncertain. Deletions cut 1 base from V and 7 bases from J, with 10 bases between. There are 13 residues in the CDR3. CDR1 LGHDT and CDR2 YNNKEL come from the germline V gene (reference sequence). DNA of the CDR3: TGTGCCAGCAGCCAAGGGTCTCGCGCTGGCTACACCTTC. This gives the protein CASSQGSRAGYTF.

The rearrangement links TRBV29-1 to TRBJ2-3; D is possibly TRBD1 (6 bases). The CDR3 loop spans 14 amino acids. Trimming shortened V by 4 bases and J by 6 bases, and 17 bases separated the two germline ends. Germline assignment: CDR1 SQVTM and CDR2 ANQGSEA. Here the CDR3 reads CSVGVQGQWDTQYF. The CDR3 DNA sequence: TGCAGCGTTGGGGTCCAGGGGCAGTGGGATACGCAGTATTTT.

This clone occurred once. This chain connects TRBV29-1 to TRBJ2-5; 12 nucleotides line up with TRBD2. This CDR3 has 15 amino acids. Per the germline V gene, CDR1 is SQVTM and CDR2 is ANQGSEA. V lost 4 bases and J lost 2; bases outside the gene matches: 5. This CDR3 reads CSVAGTSGSQETQYF. The CDR3 DNA sequence: TGCAGCGTTGCTGGGACTAGCGGGTCTCAAGAGACCCAGTACTTC.

The chain links TRBV19 to TRBJ2-3; D is ambiguous. Germline loops: CDR1 LNHDA, CDR2 SQIVND (reference sequence). This CDR3 spans 16 amino acids. V lost 5 bases to trimming and J lost 2 bases, with 17 bases between them. For the CDR3, the DNA is TGTGCCAGTAGTGATCAGGTCAGCTCGTACACAGATACGCAGTATTTT. Amino acid sequence: CASSDQVSSYTDTQYF.

This clone was detected only once. The J gene is TRBJ2-1, the V gene TRBV4-1, with a tentative D call TRBD1 (5 bases). Germline CDR1 and CDR2: MGHRA and YSYEKL. V lost 8 bases, J lost 10 bases, and 18 bases lay in between. The CDR3 extends over 13 amino acids. The CDR3 here is CASALFGAREQFF. CDR3 DNA sequence: TGCGCCAGCGCCCTATTTGGGGCGAGGGAGCAGTTCTTC.

Written as DNA, the CDR3 is TGTGCCAGTAGTATGGCAGGGCTGGTCTACGAGCAGTACTTC. Amino acids: CASSMAGLVYEQYF. This sequence joins TRBV19 and TRBJ2-7; a weak D match, TRBD1 (5 bases). The CDR3 is made up of 14 amino acids. V dropped 3 bases and J dropped 3 bases, with 12 bases sitting between them. Germline CDR1 reads LNHDA; CDR2 reads SQIVND (reference sequence).

This chain joins TRBV6-5 and TRBJ2-7, with 11 bases lining up with TRBD1. V was clipped by 7 bases and J by 7 bases; unmatched bases: 9. Germline assignment: CDR1 MNHEY and CDR2 SVGAGI. The CDR3 consists of 14 residues. CDR3 loop: CASTTGDRGKEQYF. In DNA form, the CDR3 reads TGTGCCAGCACTACGGGGGACAGGGGGAAGGAGCAGTACTTC.

The gene calls are TRBV7-2 and TRBJ1-4, with 7 bases matching TRBD1. The CDR3 totals 14 residues. The trim removed 5 bases at V and 8 bases at J, leaving 8 bases unmatched. In germline, CDR1 is SGHTA, CDR2 FQGNSA. This CDR3 reads CASSADRVGEKLFF. The CDR3 DNA is TGTGCCAGCAGCGCTGACAGGGTGGGAGAAAAACTGTTTTTT.

This clone was seen more than once but under ten times. The chain carries TRBV6-1 and TRBJ1-1; D possibly corresponds to TRBD1 (5 bases). Germline V gene lookup returns CDR1 MNHNS and CDR2 SASEGT. This CDR3 region has 14 residues. V shed 1 base and J shed 5 bases, with 11 bases lying between them. This chain's CDR3 is CASSEGQEGTEAFF. The CDR3 DNA reads as TGTGCCAGCAGTGAAGGCCAGGAGGGGACTGAAGCTTTCTTT.

V and J are TRBV9 and TRBJ2-3, with D uncertain. CDR3 size: 15 residues. Trimming removed 0 bases at V and 2 bases at J, with 10 bases between. The germline V gene encodes CDR1 SGDLS and CDR2 YYNGEE. CDR3: CASSVAAQYTDTQYF. The CDR3 DNA sequence: TGTGCCAGCAGCGTAGCTGCCCAGTACACAGATACGCAGTATTTT.

V and J are TRBV5-1 and TRBJ2-1; 9 bases map to TRBD1. Germline V gene sequence: CDR1 SGHRS, CDR2 YFSETQ. The V segment lost 1 base and the J segment 3 bases; nucleotides outside the gene matches: 8. The CDR3 has 17 residues. The CDR3 DNA is TGCGCCAGCAGCTTGAGCCTCCGGGACAGGGACTACAATGAGCAGTTCTTC. Protein: CASSLSLRDRDYNEQFF. Full variable domain (remainder filled in from reference TRBV5-1 and TRBJ2-1): KAGVTQTPRYLIKTRGQQVTLSCSPISGHRSVSWYQQTPGQGLQFLFEYFSETQRNKGNFPGRFSGRQFSNSRSEMNVSTLELGDSALYLCASSLSLRDRDYNEQFFGPGTRLTVL.

V gene TRBV13 combines with J gene TRBJ1-1; D gene ambiguous. Germline CDR1 and CDR2: PRHDT and FYEKMQ (reference sequence). The germline V and J ends were trimmed by 7 bases and 0 bases, with 6 bases remaining between them. The CDR3 loop spans 12 amino acids. The CDR3 is CASNSMNTEAFF. The DNA for the CDR3 is TGTGCCAGCAACAGTATGAACACTGAAGCTTTCTTT. The entire variable domain, with the rest obtained from reference TRBV13 and TRBJ1-1, is as follows: AAGVIQSPRHLIKEKRETATLKCYPIPRHDTVYWYQQGPGQDPQFLISFYEKMQSDKGSIPDRFSAQQFSDYHSELNMSSLELGDSALYFCASNSMNTEAFFGQGTRLTVV.

The gene calls are TRBV6-5 and TRBJ2-5; 9 nucleotides match TRBD1. The CDR3 has 16 amino acids. Trimming took 4 bases from V and 5 from J; bases not matched to a gene: 11. The V gene's germline CDR1 is MNHEY and CDR2 SVGAGI. CDR3 in DNA: TGTGCCAGCAGTTTAGGGACAGGGAGACTTTTGGAGACCCAGTACTTC. Encoded protein: CASSLGTGRLLETQYF.

This clone has just a few counts. The chain carries TRBV7-8 and TRBJ2-1, with D perhaps TRBD2 (5 bases). The germline CDR1 and CDR2 sequences are SGHVS and FQNEAQ. Trimming shortened V by 6 bases and J by 4 bases, and 7 bases separated the two germline ends. This CDR3 has 12 amino acids. In DNA, the CDR3 is TGTGCCAGCAGAGGGAGTTACAATGAGCAGTTCTTC. It codes for CASRGSYNEQFF.

This rearrangement joins TRBV24-1 to TRBJ2-5; D gene uncertain. Germline values: CDR1 KGHDR, CDR2 SFDVKD. V gave up 3 bases and J gave up 5 bases, with 12 bases separating them. CDR3 length equals 14 residues. The CDR3 coding sequence is TGTGCCACCAGTGATAGTCTCAGGTTTGAGACCCAGTACTTC. Encoded protein: CATSDSLRFETQYF.

This clone was observed once. The chain uses TRBV29-1 and TRBJ2-2, with TRBD2 matching 16 bases. The germline gives CDR1 SQVTM, CDR2 ANQGSEA. CDR3 size: 15 residues. V lost 4 bases, J lost 6 bases, and 2 bases stayed unmatched. Here the CDR3 DNA reads TGCAGCGTTGGGGGACTAGCGGGAGGGTCCGGGGAGCTGTTTTTT. Translated, it gives CSVGGLAGGSGELFF.